This TCR beta chain was recorded in a study of cytomegalovirus exposure and HLA in healthy donors. As concerns this clone: Its target is not known.

Germline V gene sequence: CDR1 SGHVS, CDR2 FNYEAQ. This CDR3 has 16 residues. The V end lost 5 bases, the J end lost 4 bases, and 18 bases lay between the germline ends. Study findings and constraints: Rates of TCR association differed by HLA locus in a later analysis, with DRB1 highest and HLA-C lowest.

PCR amplification relied on 60 Vbeta primers (plus 13 Jbeta primers). TCRdb keeps only in-frame clones here, not all; method: immunoSEQ multiplex PCR. The data hold 85,000 to 130,000 clones, with under 80% observed a single time. The receptor's source is a woman aged 50 to 60 in good health and CMV-seropositive. The specimen was PBMCs. The genes are TRBV7-6 and TRBJ1-3; D perhaps matches TRBD1 (5 bases). DNA of the CDR3: TGTGCCAGCAGCCCCGGGAGCAGGGTGGGCGGAAACACCATATATTTT. Its protein is CASSPGSRVGGNTIYF.